The rows below give T cell receptor beta chains drawn from one sample of a study of blood T cell repertoires in COVID-19. Data came from immunoSEQ multiplex PCR; TCRdb stores just in-frame clones and leaves some out. The repertoire includes more than 85,000 clones, 81% of them detected once, and approximately 25% sits in the top ten. What was sequenced was peripheral blood. The origin of the receptors is a man at least 80 years old with active or convalescent COVID-19. Each CDR3 is given with its conserved first and last residue. Fields, in order: clone size, V gene, J gene, D gene, CDR3 protein, CDR3 DNA. A D gene is named only where the DNA matches it firmly. Not every row has a clone size; where given, it reads once, few, many or a size class.

>NA|TRBV18|TRBJ1-6|NA
CASSQQGLPSNSPLHF
TGTGCCAGCTCCCAGCAGGGGCTCCCGTCTAATTCACCCCTCCACTTT
>NA|TRBV27|TRBJ2-1|TRBD2
CASSPNPLVAGYNEQFF
TGTGCCAGCAGTCCGAACCCCCTAGTAGCGGGGTACAATGAGCAGTTCTTC
>NA|TRBV20-1|TRBJ2-1|TRBD1
CSASPRGGLYNEQFF
TGCAGTGCTAGTCCGAGAGGGGGCCTCTACAATGAGCAGTTCTTC
>NA|TRBV5-1|TRBJ2-1|NA
CASSLYGGDYNEQFF
TGCGCCAGCAGCTTGTACGGGGGAGACTACAATGAGCAGTTCTTC
>NA|TRBV6-5|TRBJ2-5|TRBD1
CASSSGQGWSETQYF
TGTGCCAGCAGTTCGGGACAGGGATGGTCAGAGACCCAGTACTTC
>NA|TRBV6-2/TRBV6-3|TRBJ2-5|TRBD1
CASSYPRTGARETQYF
TGTGCCAGCAGTTATCCGCGGACAGGGGCTAGGGAGACCCAGTACTTC
>NA|TRBV19|TRBJ1-2|TRBD1
CASSATGAGYTF
TGTGCCAGTAGTGCGACAGGGGCTGGCTACACCTTC
>NA|TRBV30|TRBJ1-5|TRBD1
CAWSVNRGYWVDQPQHF
TGTGCCTGGAGTGTAAACAGGGGGTACTGGGTCGATCAGCCCCAGCATTTT
>NA|TRBV20-1|TRBJ2-7|TRBD2
CSASSASGGIDYEQYF
TGCAGTGCTAGTTCGGCTAGCGGAGGAATCGACTACGAGCAGTACTTC
>NA|TRBV7-3|TRBJ2-5|NA
CASSAAPGETQYF
TGTGCCAGCAGCGCGGCCCCTGGGGAGACCCAGTACTTC
>few|TRBV27|TRBJ2-3|TRBD2
CASSPLRAGVGGDTQYF
TGTGCCAGCAGTCCTCTTAGAGCGGGGGTGGGAGGAGATACGCAGTATTTT
>NA|TRBV18|TRBJ1-6|TRBD1
CASSPRDRNSPLHF
TGTGCCAGCTCACCAAGGGACAGAAATTCACCCCTCCACTTT
>NA|TRBV7-2|TRBJ1-1|NA
CASSLTAPQGMNTEAFF
TGTGCCAGCAGCCTTACCGCCCCACAGGGCATGAACACTGAAGCTTTCTTT
>NA|TRBV6-5|TRBJ1-2|TRBD1
CASSFREGQLFYGYTF
TGTGCCAGCAGTTTCCGAGAGGGACAGTTGTTCTATGGCTACACCTTC
>NA|TRBV18|TRBJ1-2|TRBD1
CASSPSGTANGYTF
TGTGCCAGCTCACCCTCGGGGACAGCTAATGGCTACACCTTC
>NA|TRBV27|TRBJ1-4|NA
CASLGGRPNEKLFF
TGTGCCAGCCTGGGGGGAAGGCCTAATGAAAAACTGTTTTTT
>NA|TRBV10-3|TRBJ1-2|NA
CAISERGAGYTF
TGTGCCATCAGTGAAAGGGGCGCCGGCTACACCTTC
>NA|TRBV11-2|TRBJ2-1|TRBD2
CASSTTSGGRYNEQFF
TGTGCCAGCAGCACGACTAGCGGGGGGCGTTACAATGAGCAGTTCTTC
>NA|TRBV27|TRBJ1-2|NA
CASSDRPSGGYTF
TGTGCCAGCAGTGACAGGCCCAGCGGTGGCTACACCTTC
>NA|TRBV28|TRBJ1-6|NA
CASSPFSSNSPLHF
TGTGCCAGCAGTCCGTTTAGCAGTAATTCACCCCTCCACTTT
>NA|TRBV7-9|TRBJ2-2|NA
CASSPSLTGELFF
TGTGCCAGCAGCCCGAGCCTTACCGGGGAGCTGTTTTTT
>NA|TRBV7-3|TRBJ2-2|NA
CASSLALGAGELFF
TGTGCCAGCAGTTTAGCCCTCGGGGCCGGGGAGCTGTTTTTT
>NA|TRBV28|TRBJ2-2|TRBD1
CAKQGQGGTGELFF
TGTGCCAAACAGGGACAGGGTGGGACCGGGGAGCTGTTTTTT
>NA|TRBV4-2|TRBJ1-3|NA
CASSQGGRDSGNTIYF
TGTGCCAGCAGCCAAGGTGGGAGAGACTCTGGAAACACCATATATTTT
>NA|TRBV18|TRBJ2-1|TRBD1
CASSQTGVSQAFYNEQFF
TGTGCCAGCTCCCAGACAGGGGTCAGCCAGGCTTTCTACAATGAGCAGTTCTTC
>NA|TRBV28|TRBJ1-2|NA
CASSLNVRGIWYGYTF
TGTGCCAGCAGTTTAAATGTACGGGGGATTTGGTATGGCTACACCTTC
>NA|TRBV28|TRBJ1-2|TRBD1
CASTLLPLGQGHGYTF
TGTGCCAGCACCCTTCTCCCCCTGGGACAGGGGCATGGCTACACCTTC
>NA|TRBV11-2|TRBJ2-7|NA
CASSLDFYSYEQYF
TGTGCCAGCAGCTTAGACTTCTACTCCTACGAGCAGTACTTC
>NA|TRBV18|TRBJ1-5|NA
CASSPPSGQPQHF
TGTGCCAGCTCACCACCGTCGGGACAGCCCCAGCATTTT
>NA|TRBV7-2|TRBJ2-7|NA
CASSPKNEQYF
TGTGCCAGCAGCCCCAAAAACGAGCAGTACTTC
>many|TRBV9|TRBJ1-2|TRBD1
CASSFEGAGGYTF
TGTGCCAGCAGCTTCGAGGGGGCGGGAGGCTACACCTTC
>NA|TRBV10-3|TRBJ1-5|NA
CAIRDSPYSNQPQHF
TGTGCCATCAGGGACAGTCCTTATAGCAATCAGCCCCAGCATTTT
>NA|TRBV6-6|TRBJ2-1|TRBD2
CASKKVVGLGYNEQFF
TGTGCCAGCAAAAAGGTGGTCGGACTAGGATACAATGAGCAGTTCTTC
>once|TRBV7-9|TRBJ2-3|NA
CASSLRLGDTDTQYF
TGTGCCAGCAGCCTCCGACTAGGCGACACAGATACGCAGTATTTT
>NA|TRBV5-1|TRBJ1-2|TRBD1
CASSAGQAFGYTF
TGCGCCAGCAGCGCGGGACAGGCGTTTGGCTACACCTTC
>NA|TRBV10-3|TRBJ1-5|NA
CAIGQISSNQPQHF
TGTGCCATAGGACAGATTAGTAGCAATCAGCCCCAGCATTTT
>NA|TRBV5-4|TRBJ2-1|NA
CASSPDRHNEQFF
TGTGCCAGCAGCCCAGACAGACACAATGAGCAGTTCTTC
>few|TRBV30|TRBJ2-2|NA
CAWSVLTGNTGELFF
TGTGCCTGGAGTGTACTGACAGGGAACACCGGGGAGCTGTTTTTT
>NA|TRBV23-1|TRBJ1-2|TRBD1
CASSQSQGGGYTF
TGCGCCAGCAGTCAATCCCAGGGGGGCGGCTACACCTTC
>NA|TRBV19|TRBJ1-2|NA
CASSIVQGKASYGYTF
TGTGCCAGTAGTATAGTTCAGGGAAAGGCTTCCTATGGCTACACCTTC
>NA|TRBV20-1|TRBJ2-7|TRBD2
CSASSRGTSGGTSSYEQYF
TGCAGTGCTAGTTCCCGAGGGACTAGCGGGGGTACGAGCTCCTACGAGCAGTACTTC
>NA|TRBV11-3|TRBJ2-3|NA
CASSLGLGADTQYF
TGTGCCAGCAGCCTCGGATTAGGGGCAGATACGCAGTATTTT
>NA|TRBV23-1|TRBJ1-4|NA
CASSRGGQEKLFF
TGCGCCAGCAGTCGAGGGGGACAAGAAAAACTGTTTTTT
>few|TRBV5-1|TRBJ2-1|TRBD2
CASSPGRGLSEQFF
TGCGCCAGCAGTCCCGGGAGGGGCCTAAGTGAGCAGTTCTTC
>NA|TRBV5-4|TRBJ1-1|NA
CASSFLRGTEAFF
TGTGCCAGCAGTTTTCTCAGGGGCACTGAAGCTTTCTTT
>few|TRBV5-1|TRBJ2-7|NA
CASSPSANSYEQYF
TGCGCCAGCAGCCCGAGCGCGAACTCCTACGAGCAGTACTTC
>NA|TRBV6-5|TRBJ2-6|NA
CASSWGTSGANVLTF
TGTGCCAGCAGTTGGGGGACTTCTGGGGCCAACGTCCTGACTTTC
>NA|TRBV7-3|TRBJ2-1|TRBD2
CASSLLAGGYNEQFF
TGTGCCAGCAGCTTACTAGCGGGGGGATACAATGAGCAGTTCTTC
>NA|TRBV9|TRBJ1-6|NA
CASSVGAESPLHF
TGTGCCAGCAGCGTAGGAGCGGAGTCACCCCTCCACTTT
>NA|TRBV5-1|TRBJ2-7|NA
CASSFFGRNEQYF
TGCGCCAGCAGCTTTTTTGGGAGAAACGAGCAGTACTTC
>many|TRBV11-2|TRBJ2-5|TRBD2
CASSPSLAGGAETQYF
TGTGCCAGCAGCCCCTCACTAGCGGGGGGTGCAGAGACCCAGTACTTC